What follows are 21 T cell receptor beta chains derived from one specimen sequenced in a study of T cells in Graves' hyperthyroidism and ophthalmopathy. TCR beta CDR3 regions were amplified from RNA transcripts. An initial round of RT-PCR targeting the TCR CDR3 relied on the HTBI primer set. TCRdb re-called the multiplex PCR reads with MiXCR, one entry per CDR3 protein. Of hundreds of thousands of distinct CDR3 sequences listed, less than 20% are singletons. The specimen sequenced was blood. Source of these receptors: a man aged 35 to 55 with Graves' ophthalmopathy.

This clonotype was counted many times. V usage is TRBV12-3 or TRBV12-4 and J usage is TRBJ1-2, with D possibly being TRBD1 (5 bases). V lost 7 bases and J lost 5, with 14 bases in between. This CDR3 is 13 amino acids long. The CDR3 loop reads CASTLDSPYGYTF. The CDR3 nucleotides read TGTGCCAGCACCCTAGACAGTCCTTATGGCTACACCTTC.

This clonotype was found a few times. An end of the junction does not agree with germline; a read error may underlie this. J is TRBJ1-1 and V is TRBV6-2 or TRBV6-3, with D possibly TRBD1 on 6 matching bases. Germline V lookup: CDR1 MNHEY, CDR2 SVGEGT. The CDR3 contains 15 residues. The CDR3 reads CASTKGAEGHTEAFF. DNA for the CDR3: TGTGCCAGCACGAAGGGAGCCGAGGGACACACCGAAGCTTTCTTT.

The chain uses TRBV6-1 and TRBJ2-1, with 7 positions matching TRBD1. The CDR3 totals 13 residues. Trimming removed 8 bases from V and 4 bases from J; junction bases left unmatched: 5. Germline V gene sequence: CDR1 MNHNS, CDR2 SASEGT. CDR3 DNA: TGTGCCAGCCCCCGGACAGGATACAATGAGCAGTTCTTC. It specifies CASPRTGYNEQFF.

The CDR3 nucleotides read TGTGCCAGCAGCTTAAGCGGACTAGCGGGAATGCCACCCTACGAGCAGTACTTC. Translating it yields CASSLSGLAGMPPYEQYF. The rearrangement uses TRBV7-2 and TRBJ2-7, with 12 positions matching TRBD2. Germline CDR1 and CDR2: SGHTA and FQGNSA. V dropped 2 bases and J dropped 2; count of bases not matched to a gene: 10. The CDR3 is made up of 18 amino acids.

This clonotype was found once. V gene TRBV7-9 combines with J gene TRBJ1-3; TRBD1 might be the D (5 bases). With 8 bases removed from V and 0 bases from J, the gap between germline ends came to 14 bases. Germline assignment: CDR1 SEHNR and CDR2 FQNEAQ (reference sequence). This CDR3 contains 15 residues. The CDR3: CASPGRLNSGNTIYF. CDR3 DNA sequence: TGTGCCAGCCCAGGGAGGTTAAACTCTGGAAACACCATATATTTT.

This clonotype has at least ten counts. The chain combines TRBV2 with TRBJ2-5; the D gene is possibly TRBD2 (5 bases). Germline lookup yields CDR1 SNHLY and CDR2 FYNNEI. V was cut by 6 bases and J by 5 bases, with 10 bases left in between. The CDR3 has 12 residues. The CDR3 loop is CASSPRRETQYF. In DNA form, the CDR3 reads TGTGCCAGCAGCCCCCGGAGGGAGACCCAGTACTTC.

This clonotype was seen more than once but under ten times. The chain combines TRBV7-2 with TRBJ1-2, with a weak D call TRBD1 (6 bases). Trimming cost V 1 base and J 8 bases, with 14 bases left between them. Germline V gene lookup returns CDR1 SGHTA and CDR2 FQGNSA. The CDR3 extends over 14 amino acids. This CDR3 reads CASSLDTGSRGYTF. In nucleotides, the CDR3 is TGTGCCAGCAGCTTAGATACAGGGAGTAGGGGCTACACCTTC.

This chain links TRBV6-2 or TRBV6-3 with TRBJ2-7, with a weak D call TRBD1 (6 bases). Germline CDR1 MNHEY, CDR2 SVGEGT. The CDR3 consists of 15 residues. V was pared by 4 bases and J by 4 bases, with 17 bases between. The CDR3 loop is CASSLGAGAKYEQYF. The CDR3 DNA reads as TGTGCCAGCAGTTTAGGGGCAGGGGCGAAATACGAGCAGTACTTC.

This clonotype has just one count. One base away lies a much larger clone, so this may be a sequencing read error. Since no conserved phenylalanine or tryptophan closes the CDR3, a read error is the likely cause. V is TRBV6-5 and J is TRBJ2-7; D unclear. This CDR3 is 14 amino acids long. Deletions cut 0 bases from V and 3 bases from J, with 9 bases between. CDR1 and CDR2 from the germline V gene are MNHEY and SVGAGI. CDR3 residues: CASSYSGRNYEQYL. CDR3 sequence (DNA): TGTGCCAGCAGTTACTCGGGCAGGAACTACGAGCAGTACCTC.

V and J are TRBV9 and TRBJ2-5; 9 bases line up with TRBD1. The CDR3 sequence is 15 residues long. Germline CDR1 SGDLS, CDR2 YYNGEE. Trimming took 0 bases from V and 4 from J; bases not matched to a gene: 4. CDR3 sequence reads: CASSVGTGDPETQYF. CDR3 DNA: TGTGCCAGCAGCGTAGGGACAGGGGATCCAGAGACCCAGTACTTC.

The rearrangement joins TRBV12-3 or TRBV12-4 to TRBJ2-3; 8 bases map to TRBD1. Losses at the gene ends were 3 bases for V and 3 bases for J; bases not matched to a gene: 8. The CDR3 runs to 16 residues. The chain's CDR3 is CASSFDRGVLTDTQYF. The CDR3 region has the DNA TGTGCCAGCAGTTTCGACAGGGGAGTGTTGACAGATACGCAGTATTTT.

V and J are TRBV5-1 and TRBJ2-7; a possible D gene is TRBD2 (5 bases). The CDR3 consists of 14 residues. Germline-derived CDR1 and CDR2 are SGHRS and YFSETQ. V dropped 3 bases and J dropped 3 bases, with 13 bases sitting between them. CDR3 sequence: CASSWNRADYEQYF. The CDR3 nucleotides read TGCGCCAGCAGCTGGAACAGAGCGGACTACGAGCAGTACTTC.

This clonotype was picked up many times. The V call is TRBV18, the J call TRBJ2-1, with 11 nucleotides matching TRBD2. Germline assignment: CDR1 KGHSH and CDR2 LQKENI. The CDR3 has 15 amino acids. The V gene end was trimmed by 3 bases and the J gene end by 9 bases; junction bases not matched to a gene: 7. The CDR3 coding sequence is TGTGCCAGCTCACCTTTTAGCGGGAGGGAGGCTGAGCAGTTCTTC. It is translated as CASSPFSGREAEQFF.

The table lists this clonotype with many counts. V usage is TRBV2 and J usage is TRBJ2-2; possibly TRBD1 or TRBD2 for D (5 bases each). V was pared by 11 bases and J by 1 base, with 11 bases between. The length of the CDR3 is 13 residues. Germline V lookup: CDR1 SNHLY, CDR2 FYNNEI. The CDR3 sequence is CAGRGVNTGELFF. The CDR3 bases are TGTGCCGGAAGAGGGGTGAACACCGGGGAGCTGTTTTTT. The full variable domain, rest sourced from reference TRBV2 and TRBJ2-2, is EPEVTQTPSHQVTQMGQEVILRCVPISNHLYFYWYRQILGQKVEFLVSFYNNEISEKSEIFDDQFSVERPDGSNFTLKIRSTKLEDSAMYFCAGRGVNTGELFFGEGSRLTVL.

There are many counts of this clonotype. The chain combines TRBV28 with TRBJ2-7; weak D call: TRBD2 (6 bases). V was shortened by 6 bases and J by 4 bases, with 16 bases between the two germline ends. Germline values: CDR1 MDHEN, CDR2 SYDVKM. The CDR3 contains 14 residues. The chain's CDR3 is CASRAPGLRYEQYF. The CDR3 DNA follows: TGTGCCAGCAGGGCACCGGGACTCCGATACGAGCAGTACTTC.

In this sample, this clonotype turned up a few times. V and J are TRBV11-2 and TRBJ2-7; 7 bases agree with TRBD2. The CDR3 loop spans 15 amino acids. Germline V gene data show CDR1 as SGHAT and CDR2 as FQNNGV. V was clipped by 4 bases and J by 4 bases; unmatched bases: 10. The CDR3 sequence is CASSWGRAGVYEQYF. The CDR3, as DNA: TGTGCCAGCAGCTGGGGGAGGGCGGGGGTGTACGAGCAGTACTTC.

This clonotype has only a few counts. The rearrangement joins TRBV28 to TRBJ2-2; D may be TRBD1 (6 bases). Trimming pared 7 bases from V and 2 bases from J, leaving 11 bases between. In germline, CDR1 is MDHEN, CDR2 SYDVKM. The CDR3 runs to 14 residues. In DNA, the CDR3 is TGTGCCAGCATCGTGGGACAAAACACCGGGGAGCTGTTTTTT. Translated, it gives CASIVGQNTGELFF.

To note about this clonotype: A much larger clonotype is one base distant, so this may be a read error. The V gene is TRBV20-1, the J gene TRBJ2-7; D may match TRBD1 or TRBD2 (5 bases each). The CDR3 spans 15 residues. From germline, CDR1 is DFQATT and CDR2 SNEGSKA (reference sequence). This CDR3 is CSTRDTGANSYEQYF. The DNA of the CDR3 is TGCAGTACTAGAGATACCGGGGCAAACTCCTACGAGCAGTACTTC.

This clonotype was counted many times. CDR3 region: CASSLTENEQFF. CDR3 DNA sequence: TGTGCCAGCAGCCTCACAGAGAATGAGCAGTTCTTC. The J gene is TRBJ2-1, the V gene TRBV28; D gene unclear. This CDR3 is 12 amino acids long. The V end lost 6 bases, the J end lost 7 bases, and 10 bases lay between the germline ends. Germline V gene sequence: CDR1 MDHEN, CDR2 SYDVKM. The whole variable domain, filled in from reference TRBV28 and TRBJ2-1, reads DVKVTQSSRYLVKRTGEKVFLECVQDMDHENMFWYRQDPGLGLRLIYFSYDVKMKEKGDIPEGYSVSREKKERFSLILESASTNQTSMYLCASSLTENEQFFGPGTRLTVL.

The genes are TRBV6-1 and TRBJ1-6; TRBD1 agrees at 11 bases. Germline assignment: CDR1 MNHNS and CDR2 SASEGT. Losses at the gene ends were 6 bases for V and 7 bases for J; bases not matched to a gene: 2. The CDR3 loop spans 14 amino acids. The CDR3 coding sequence is TGTGCCAGCAGCGGACAGGGGGCGAATTCACCCCTCCACTTT. It is translated as CASSGQGANSPLHF.

A few counts support this clonotype. V and J are TRBV7-2 and TRBJ2-5; the D is unclear. Germline V gene lookup returns CDR1 SGHTA and CDR2 FQGNSA. Between the trimmed V and J ends, which lost 6 bases and 5 bases, there was a span of 7 bases. The CDR3 extends over 11 amino acids. The CDR3 DNA reads TGTGCCAGCAGGGTTGGGGAGACCCAGTACTTC. Its translation: CASRVGETQYF.